What follows are 32 T cell receptor beta chains derived from one specimen sequenced in a study of a mutant IDH1 vaccine in newly diagnosed glioma. Assay used: immunoSEQ multiplex PCR; TCRdb lists only in-frame clones, some missing. The top ten hold 1.5% to 2% of the sample, which has 50,000 to 65,000 clones, 60% to 85% seen once. Time point indicated: baseline, week 1 (first vaccination visit). This sample's treatment: pre-vaccination baseline after standard-of-care therapy. Sample: PBMCs, taken from a glioma patient treated with radiotherapy, temozolomide or both. All receptors derive from a woman aged 40-49 years with glioma.

The gene calls are TRBV6-1 and TRBJ2-5; D perhaps matches TRBD2 (6 bases). Trimming took 3 bases from V and 4 from J, leaving 15 bases between them. CDR1 and CDR2 from the germline V gene are MNHNS and SASEGT. The CDR3 spans 15 residues. The chain's CDR3 is CASSDGEVGSETQYF. CDR3 in DNA: TGTGCCAGCAGTGACGGGGAGGTCGGGTCAGAGACCCAGTACTTC.

The chain couples TRBV11-2 to TRBJ1-4; TRBD1 agrees at 7 bases. The germline V gene encodes CDR1 SGHAT and CDR2 FQNNGV. The CDR3 length is 15 residues. Unmatched junction bases numbered 10, after V lost 5 bases and J lost 7 bases. CDR3 coding DNA: TGTGCCAGCAGCGCATACAGGGGTCAGGTTGAAAAACTGTTTTTT. It specifies CASSAYRGQVEKLFF.

The chain uses TRBV5-4 and TRBJ1-3, with a weak D call TRBD1 (5 bases). Trimming removed 0 bases at V and 4 bases at J, with 14 bases between. The germline V gene encodes CDR1 SGHNT and CDR2 YYREEE (reference sequence). The CDR3 covers 16 residues. In DNA form, the CDR3 reads TGTGCCAGCAGCTTGGGGGGCGCCCCTGGGGGAAACACCATATATTTT. Translated, it gives CASSLGGAPGGNTIYF. Supplemented by reference TRBV5-4 and TRBJ1-3, the full variable domain reads ETGVTQSPTHLIKTRGQQVTLRCSSQSGHNTVSWYQQALGQGPQFIFQYYREEENGRGNFPPRFSGLQFPNYSSELNVNALELDDSALYLCASSLGGAPGGNTIYFGEGSWLTVV.

V and J are TRBV6-6 and TRBJ2-3, with D perhaps matching TRBD1 or TRBD2 (6 bases each). The CDR3 consists of 15 residues. With 6 bases removed from V and 7 bases from J, the gap between germline ends came to 20 bases. Germline lookup yields CDR1 MNHNY and CDR2 SVGAGI (reference sequence). DNA for the CDR3: TGTGCCAGCAGCCAAGGGGGAACGGGAGCGAATACGCAGTATTTT. Protein: CASSQGGTGANTQYF.

The V call is TRBV7-2, the J call TRBJ2-5, with 8 bases matching TRBD1. J lost 2 bases, V lost 5 bases, and 10 bases had no gene match. Per the germline V gene, CDR1 is SGHTA and CDR2 is FQGNSA. The length of the CDR3 is 16 residues. The CDR3 reads CASSLWDRRAQETQYF. The CDR3 DNA is TGTGCCAGCAGCCTATGGGACAGGAGGGCACAAGAGACCCAGTACTTC.

The rearrangement links TRBV11-2 to TRBJ1-2; no clear D. This CDR3 contains 15 residues. Between the trimmed V and J ends, which lost 0 bases and 8 bases, there was a span of 16 bases. Germline V gene lookup returns CDR1 SGHAT and CDR2 FQNNGV. This CDR3 is CASSLDRSRREGYTF. The CDR3 region has the DNA TGTGCCAGCAGCTTAGATCGTTCCCGGCGGGAAGGCTACACCTTC.

This sequence joins TRBV2 and TRBJ2-7; 9 bases align to TRBD1. V was clipped by 7 bases and J by 3 bases; unmatched bases: 7. The CDR3 extends over 14 amino acids. CDR1 is SNHLY, CDR2 FYNNEI, per germline. The CDR3 reads CASTRGQGNYEQYF. Here the CDR3 DNA reads TGTGCCAGCACCAGGGGACAGGGTAACTACGAGCAGTACTTC.

A remark on this clone: At one end the junction does not follow the germline gene, possibly because of a read error. This rearrangement joins TRBV5-4 to TRBJ1-3; D unresolved. The CDR3 sequence is 11 residues long. From germline, CDR1 is SGHNT and CDR2 YYREEE (reference sequence). This CDR3 is CASSLEDTMYF. The CDR3 DNA reads as TGTGCCAGCAGCCTTGAAGACACCATGTATTTT.

This clone has only one observation. This chain uses TRBV5-1 with TRBJ1-5; TRBD1 agrees at 8 bases. Per the germline V gene, CDR1 is SGHRS and CDR2 is YFSETQ. V shed 5 bases, J shed 0 bases, and the junction held 7 bases outside the gene matches. This CDR3 contains 16 residues. CDR3 DNA: TGCGCCAGCAGTCTCACAGGGGGGGGTAGCAATCAGCCCCAGCATTTT. It translates to CASSLTGGGSNQPQHF.

The genes are TRBV13 and TRBJ2-1, with 7 bases that match TRBD2. This CDR3 contains 16 residues. Germline V gene sequence: CDR1 PRHDT, CDR2 FYEKMQ (reference sequence). Trimming took 1 base from V and 8 from J; bases not matched to a gene: 11. The CDR3 DNA reads TGTGCCAGCAGCTTAGTTAGAAGCGGGGTCGGGGATGAGCAGTTCTTC. It codes for CASSLVRSGVGDEQFF.

The CDR3 sequence: CASSAKQLNQPQHF. CDR3 in DNA: TGTGCCAGCAGTGCCAAACAGCTCAATCAGCCCCAGCATTTT. The genes are TRBV2 and TRBJ1-5; D unclear. Germline loops: CDR1 SNHLY, CDR2 FYNNEI. V was cut by 4 bases and J by 3 bases, with 10 bases left in between. The CDR3 consists of 14 residues.

The J gene is TRBJ2-5, the V gene TRBV9, with 13 nucleotides matching TRBD2. J was trimmed by 5 bases and V by 7 bases; bases with no gene match: 8. The germline V gene encodes CDR1 SGDLS and CDR2 YYNGEE. This CDR3 spans 15 amino acids. CDR3 DNA sequence: TGTGCCAGCGGCTCGACTAGCGGGGGGCGGGAGACCCAGTACTTC. Translated: CASGSTSGGRETQYF.

This chain joins TRBV13 and TRBJ1-1, with a tentative D call TRBD1 (5 bases). From germline, CDR1 is PRHDT and CDR2 FYEKMQ (reference sequence). The length of the CDR3 is 14 residues. The V end was cut by 2 bases, the J end by 7 bases, with 14 bases between. As DNA, the CDR3 is TGTGCCAGCAGCTTAAATAGGGGTACTAGTGAAGCTTTCTTT. Amino acids: CASSLNRGTSEAFF.

The gene calls are TRBV11-2 and TRBJ1-4, with D hard to call. Trimming shortened V by 0 bases and J by 5 bases, and 10 bases separated the two germline ends. The CDR3 runs 15 residues. The germline CDR1 and CDR2 sequences are SGHAT and FQNNGV. This CDR3 reads CASSLDFIGNEKLFF. CDR3 sequence (DNA): TGTGCCAGCAGCTTAGATTTCATTGGAAATGAAAAACTGTTTTTT.

The rearrangement joins TRBV7-2 to TRBJ1-5; weak D call: TRBD1 (6 bases). V was trimmed by 2 bases and J by 6 bases, leaving 11 bases between them. The CDR3 is 14 residues long. The germline V gene has CDR1 SGHTA and CDR2 FQGNSA. CDR3 loop: CASSLRQGPQPQHF. The CDR3 coding sequence is TGTGCCAGCAGCTTACGTCAGGGGCCTCAGCCCCAGCATTTT.

This chain joins TRBV12-5 and TRBJ1-2; 9 bases line up with TRBD1. Germline V lookup: CDR1 LGHNT, CDR2 FRNRAP. V shed 3 bases and J 0 bases; nucleotides not matched to a gene: 8. This CDR3 is 17 amino acids long. CDR3: CASGFLRGQGANYGYTF. The CDR3 DNA follows: TGTGCTAGTGGTTTCCTTCGGGGACAGGGAGCTAACTATGGCTACACCTTC.

The chain recombines TRBV19 with TRBJ1-2, with D hard to call. CDR1 LNHDA and CDR2 SQIVND come from the germline V gene (reference sequence). The length of the CDR3 is 14 residues. The germline V and J ends were trimmed by 3 bases and 3 bases, with 11 bases remaining between them. CDR3 residues: CASSILTAYYGYTF. DNA for the CDR3: TGTGCCAGTAGTATCCTTACAGCCTACTATGGCTACACCTTC. Using reference TRBV19 and TRBJ1-2 for the parts outside the CDR3, the full variable domain is DGGITQSPKYLFRKEGQNVTLSCEQNLNHDAMYWYRQDPGQGLRLIYYSQIVNDFQKGDIAEGYSVSREKKESFPLTVTSAQKNPTAFYLCASSILTAYYGYTFGSGTRLTVV.

This clone was seen more than once but under ten times. The gene calls are TRBV5-1 and TRBJ1-5, with TRBD1 as a possible D gene (6 bases). CDR1 and CDR2 (germline): SGHRS, YFSETQ. V was trimmed by 1 base and J by 1 base, leaving 9 bases between them. The CDR3 consists of 15 residues. The CDR3 region is CASSLTTGSNQPQHF. DNA for the CDR3: TGCGCCAGCAGCTTGACCACAGGGAGCAATCAGCCCCAGCATTTT.

The V gene is TRBV6-5, the J gene TRBJ2-2; tentatively, D is TRBD2 (6 bases). The V gene's germline CDR1 is MNHEY and CDR2 SVGAGI. This CDR3 has 14 residues. Trimming pared 8 bases from V and 1 base from J, leaving 11 bases between. The CDR3 protein is CASRVGGNTGELFF. Here the CDR3 DNA reads TGTGCCAGCCGGGTGGGGGGGAACACCGGGGAGCTGTTTTTT.

The chain has TRBV20-1 and TRBJ1-2, with D maybe TRBD1 (6 bases). The CDR3 length is 10 residues. Between the trimmed V and J ends, which lost 6 bases and 8 bases, there was a span of 10 bases. Germline V gene sequence: CDR1 DFQATT, CDR2 SNEGSKA (reference sequence). The CDR3, as DNA: TGCAGTGCGGGGGCTGAAGGCTACACCTTC. This encodes CSAGAEGYTF.

The chain employs TRBV27 and TRBJ1-1; D ambiguous. The CDR3 contains 14 residues. The germline V gene has CDR1 MNHEY and CDR2 SMNVEV (reference sequence). The V gene lost 2 bases and the J gene lost 3 bases, with 10 bases spanning the gap. The CDR3: CASSLKGWDTEAFF. The CDR3 bases are TGTGCCAGCAGTTTAAAGGGTTGGGACACTGAAGCTTTCTTT.

This sequence joins TRBV4-3 and TRBJ2-7; D is possibly TRBD2 (5 bases). The CDR3 runs to 15 residues. Trimming left V 1 base short and J 1 base short, with 11 bases between. The V gene's germline CDR1 is LGHNA and CDR2 YSLEER. This CDR3 reads CASSQGVGESYEQYF. CDR3 bases: TGCGCCAGCAGCCAAGGCGTCGGGGAGTCCTACGAGCAGTACTTC.

The J gene is TRBJ2-7, the V gene TRBV5-4, with 7 bases identical to TRBD2. Germline V gene data show CDR1 as SGHNT and CDR2 as YYREEE (reference sequence). With V trimmed by 0 bases and J by 7 bases, 7 bases remained unmatched. There are 14 residues in the CDR3. CDR3 region: CASSLELAGGEQYF. CDR3 DNA: TGTGCCAGCAGCTTGGAACTAGCCGGGGGGGAGCAGTACTTC.

The gene calls are TRBV30 and TRBJ2-5, with TRBD2 matching 8 bases. The CDR3 has 13 residues. The V gene's germline CDR1 is GTSNPN and CDR2 SVGIG (reference sequence). V was clipped by 5 bases and J by 6 bases; unmatched bases: 8. CDR3: CAWSMAGGKTQYF. Written as DNA, the CDR3 is TGTGCCTGGTCCATGGCGGGGGGCAAGACCCAGTACTTC.

The chain couples TRBV5-6 to TRBJ2-7; D possibly corresponds to TRBD1 (6 bases). V was clipped by 0 bases and J by 7 bases, with 17 bases between them. The CDR3 contains 15 residues. The germline V gene has CDR1 SGHDT and CDR2 YYEEEE. For the CDR3, the DNA is TGTGCCAGCAGCTTGGGTAGGGGGTCCTTTAGGGAGCAGTACTTC. Translation gives CASSLGRGSFREQYF.

This rearrangement joins TRBV30 to TRBJ1-6; D remains ambiguous. The CDR3 has 14 amino acids. Germline values: CDR1 GTSNPN, CDR2 SVGIG (reference sequence). The ends were cut back, 4 bases at V and 1 base at J, with 8 bases in the middle. The CDR3 DNA is TGTGCCTGGAAAGGAGGGTCCTATAATTCACCCCTCCACTTT. The encoded protein is CAWKGGSYNSPLHF.

Details on this clone: The sample has other DNA sequences that encode this CDR3 too. This rearrangement joins TRBV19 to TRBJ2-5, with 10 bases aligning to TRBD2. From germline, CDR1 is LNHDA and CDR2 SQIVND (reference sequence). The CDR3 loop spans 12 amino acids. The J segment lost 4 bases and the V segment lost 11 bases, leaving 4 bases of the junction unmatched. The CDR3 loop reads CASRLAGETQYF. DNA of the CDR3: TGTGCCTCTCGACTAGCGGGAGAGACCCAGTACTTC.

The chain employs TRBV5-1 and TRBJ1-4; D remains unclear. The germline V gene encodes CDR1 SGHRS and CDR2 YFSETQ. Trimming removed 4 bases from V and 2 bases from J, with 15 bases in between. This CDR3 region has 16 residues. The CDR3 DNA is TGCGCCAGCAGCCTAAACAAGGCTGACACTAATGAAAAACTGTTTTTT. This encodes CASSLNKADTNEKLFF. The entire variable domain, with the rest obtained from reference TRBV5-1 and TRBJ1-4, is as follows: KAGVTQTPRYLIKTRGQQVTLSCSPISGHRSVSWYQQTPGQGLQFLFEYFSETQRNKGNFPGRFSGRQFSNSRSEMNVSTLELGDSALYLCASSLNKADTNEKLFFGSGTQLSVL.

This chain connects TRBV2 to TRBJ1-2; 7 bases line up with TRBD1. Germline V CDR1 and CDR2: SNHLY, FYNNEI. The CDR3 is made up of 14 amino acids. V shed 5 bases, J shed 6 bases, and the junction held 9 bases outside the gene matches. The CDR3 sequence is CASSPDRFRNGYTF. CDR3 DNA: TGTGCCAGCAGTCCGGACAGGTTTCGAAATGGCTACACCTTC.

The chain couples TRBV2 to TRBJ2-2; possibly TRBD1 for D (6 bases). The ends were cut back, 7 bases at V and 7 bases at J, with 7 bases in the middle. The germline gives CDR1 SNHLY, CDR2 FYNNEI. CDR3 length: 11 residues. Here the CDR3 reads CASKGDGELFF. The CDR3 nucleotides read TGTGCCAGCAAGGGGGACGGGGAGCTGTTTTTT.

The gene calls are TRBV7-2 and TRBJ1-1; D remains unclear. Germline CDR1 SGHTA, CDR2 FQGNSA. The CDR3 has 16 amino acids. Trimming took off 5 bases at V and 2 bases at J, with 18 bases between the two ends. In nucleotides, the CDR3 is TGTGCCAGCAGCAGAAAGGCGCTAGGTGGAAACACTGAAGCTTTCTTT. Translated: CASSRKALGGNTEAFF.

The chain combines TRBV4-1 with TRBJ2-7, with D tentatively TRBD2 (6 bases). CDR3 length equals 14 residues. Germline V lookup: CDR1 MGHRA, CDR2 YSYEKL. Trimming cost V 1 base and J 5 bases, with 12 bases left between them. In DNA, the CDR3 is TGCGCCAGCAGCCAAGGGAGGGTCCCTGACGAGCAGTACTTC. It encodes CASSQGRVPDEQYF.